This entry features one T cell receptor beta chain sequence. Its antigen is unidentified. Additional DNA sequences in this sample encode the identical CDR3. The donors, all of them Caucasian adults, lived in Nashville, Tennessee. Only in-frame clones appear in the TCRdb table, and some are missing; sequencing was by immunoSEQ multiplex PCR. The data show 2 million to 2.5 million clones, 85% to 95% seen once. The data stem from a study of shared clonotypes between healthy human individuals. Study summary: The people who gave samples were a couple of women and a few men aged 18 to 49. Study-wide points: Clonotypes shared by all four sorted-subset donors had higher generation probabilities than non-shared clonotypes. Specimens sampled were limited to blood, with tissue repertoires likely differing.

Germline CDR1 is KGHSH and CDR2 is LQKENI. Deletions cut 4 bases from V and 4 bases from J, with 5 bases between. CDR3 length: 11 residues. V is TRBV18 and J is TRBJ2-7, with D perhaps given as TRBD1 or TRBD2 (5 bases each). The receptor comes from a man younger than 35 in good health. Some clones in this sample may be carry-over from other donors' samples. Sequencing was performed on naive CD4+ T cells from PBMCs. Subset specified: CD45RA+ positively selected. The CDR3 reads CASSRGYEQYF. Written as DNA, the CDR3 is TGTGCCAGCTCACGGGGGTACGAGCAGTACTTC.